This entry is about one T cell receptor (beta chain). Its antigen is as yet unknown. Cycle 7 day 1, cycle 4 day 1, and baseline were the timepoints at which blood was sampled. Sequencing used immunoSEQ multiplex PCR; TCRdb keeps in-frame clones, though not all of them. Here the sample spans about 68,000 clones, over 65% being singletons. This record comes from a study of OX40 agonist ivuxolimab in advanced cancers. General study findings and limits: The investigators did not determine what antigen specificity the expanded peripheral T cells had. Partial responders at 0.1-3.0 mg/kg showed near-lowest clonal expansion.

Trimming took off 0 bases at V and 7 bases at J, with 5 bases between the two ends. Germline lookup yields CDR1 SGHNT and CDR2 YYREEE (reference sequence). The CDR3 loop spans 12 amino acids. This sample comprised CD4+ or CD8+ T cells sorted from blood, obtained in a trial of the OX40 agonist ivuxolimab. The chain recombines TRBV5-4 with TRBJ2-1; D is undetermined. The sequence was collected from an adult with an advanced solid tumor such as melanoma, head and neck, liver or kidney cancer. CDR3 nucleotides: TGTGCCAGCAGCTTGGTTAGGAATGAGCAGTTCTTC. Translating gives CASSLVRNEQFF.